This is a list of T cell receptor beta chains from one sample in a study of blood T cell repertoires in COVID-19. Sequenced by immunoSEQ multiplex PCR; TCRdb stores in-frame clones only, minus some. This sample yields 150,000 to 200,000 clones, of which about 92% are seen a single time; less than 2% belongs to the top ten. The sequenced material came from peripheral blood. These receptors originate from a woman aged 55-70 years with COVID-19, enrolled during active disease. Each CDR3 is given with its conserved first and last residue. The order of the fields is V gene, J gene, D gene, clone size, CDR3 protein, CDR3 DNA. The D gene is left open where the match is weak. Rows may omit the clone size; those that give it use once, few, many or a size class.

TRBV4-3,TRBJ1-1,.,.,CASSSQGNTEAFF,TGCGCCAGCAGTTCACAGGGGAACACTGAAGCTTTCTTT
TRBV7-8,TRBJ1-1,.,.,CASSLARGLNTEAFF,TGTGCCAGCAGCTTAGCGCGGGGATTGAACACTGAAGCTTTCTTT
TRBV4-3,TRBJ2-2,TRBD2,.,CASSQDPGLGHTGELFF,TGCGCCAGCAGCCAAGATCCGGGACTAGGCCACACCGGGGAGCTGTTTTTT
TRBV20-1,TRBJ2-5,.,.,CSASLTLQETQYF,TGCAGTGCTAGTCTAACCCTACAAGAGACCCAGTACTTC
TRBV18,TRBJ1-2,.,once,CASSPPADYGYTF,TGTGCCAGCTCACCACCTGCGGACTATGGCTACACCTTC
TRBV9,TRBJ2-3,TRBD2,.,CASSVGASGGVSDTQYF,TGTGCCAGCAGCGTAGGGGCTAGCGGGGGGGTCTCAGATACGCAGTATTTT
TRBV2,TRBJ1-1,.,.,CASSEQGLRVNTEAFF,TGTGCCAGCAGTGAACAGGGATTGAGAGTGAACACTGAAGCTTTCTTT
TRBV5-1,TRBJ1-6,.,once,CASSLDRNSPLHF,TGCGCCAGCAGCTTGGACAGAAATTCACCCCTCCACTTT
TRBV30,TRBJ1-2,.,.,CAWSVPSNHFGYTF,TGTGCCTGGAGTGTACCATCAAATCACTTTGGCTACACCTTC
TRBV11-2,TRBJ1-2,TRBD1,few,CASSVRTGIGGYTF,TGTGCCAGCAGCGTCCGGACAGGGATCGGCGGCTACACCTTC
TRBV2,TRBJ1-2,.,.,CASSGYPVGDYGYTF,TGTGCCAGCAGTGGGTACCCGGTCGGGGACTATGGCTACACCTTC
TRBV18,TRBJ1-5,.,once,CASSSGQPSNQPQHF,TGTGCCAGCTCATCAGGACAGCCTAGCAATCAGCCCCAGCATTTT